Listed below are T cell receptor beta chains from one sample, sequenced in a study of cytomegalovirus exposure and HLA in healthy donors. Clones were read by immunoSEQ multiplex PCR, and TCRdb kept only the in-frame ones, dropping some. The sample shows about 200,000 clones, under 85% of them seen only once. Specimen: PBMCs. These receptors were taken from a man aged 50 or older in good health and CMV-seronegative. Both conserved end residues are part of each CDR3. The D gene is left open where the match is weak. The size of a clone is reported for some rows only, either as once, few or many, or as a class for expanded clones.

v_gene: TRBV19; abundance: NA; d_gene: NA; j_gene: TRBJ2-7; CDR3nt: TGTGCCAGTAGCCCTGACACGTCGAGCTCCTACGAGCAGTACTTC; CDR3aa: CASSPDTSSSYEQYF
v_gene: TRBV12-5; abundance: NA; d_gene: NA; j_gene: TRBJ1-1; CDR3nt: TGTGCTAGTGGTTTGACCCCCACAGGGTGGGCAGGGAACACTGAAGCTTTCTTT; CDR3aa: CASGLTPTGWAGNTEAFF
v_gene: TRBV9; abundance: NA; d_gene: NA; j_gene: TRBJ1-1; CDR3nt: TGTGCCAGCAGCGTTCGTCAGGCGAACACTGAAGCTTTCTTT; CDR3aa: CASSVRQANTEAFF
v_gene: TRBV28; abundance: few; d_gene: TRBD2; j_gene: TRBJ2-7; CDR3nt: TGTGCCAGCACCCTACGCCCCGGGACTAGCGGCTACGAGCAGTACTTC; CDR3aa: CASTLRPGTSGYEQYF
v_gene: TRBV9; abundance: NA; d_gene: TRBD1; j_gene: TRBJ2-3; CDR3nt: TGTGCCAGCAGCGTAGCAGGGGACAGCCCTAGCACAGATACGCAGTATTTT; CDR3aa: CASSVAGDSPSTDTQYF
v_gene: TRBV5-1; abundance: NA; d_gene: NA; j_gene: TRBJ1-3; CDR3nt: TGCGCCAGCAGCACCGAGGGGGGGTCTGGAAACACCATATATTTT; CDR3aa: CASSTEGGSGNTIYF
v_gene: TRBV27; abundance: NA; d_gene: TRBD2; j_gene: TRBJ2-2; CDR3nt: TGTGCCAGCAGTACCCGACTAGCGGGAGAAGGCACCGGGGAGCTGTTTTTT; CDR3aa: CASSTRLAGEGTGELFF
v_gene: TRBV11-3; abundance: few; d_gene: TRBD1; j_gene: TRBJ1-4; CDR3nt: TGTGCCAGCAGCCCCGGATGGACAGGGCCTGAAAAACTGTTTTTT; CDR3aa: CASSPGWTGPEKLFF
v_gene: TRBV28; abundance: NA; d_gene: TRBD1; j_gene: TRBJ1-6; CDR3nt: TGTGCCAGCAGTGACCAAGGACAGGGAAATAATTCACCCCTCCACTTT; CDR3aa: CASSDQGQGNNSPLHF
v_gene: TRBV4-1; abundance: NA; d_gene: TRBD1; j_gene: TRBJ1-2; CDR3nt: TGCGCCAGCAGCCAAGGGAAGGACAGGGTTTGGTATGGCTACACCTTC; CDR3aa: CASSQGKDRVWYGYTF
v_gene: TRBV9; abundance: NA; d_gene: NA; j_gene: TRBJ2-1; CDR3nt: TGTGCCAGCAGCGTAATGGGCCCCTACAATGAGCAGTTCTTC; CDR3aa: CASSVMGPYNEQFF
v_gene: TRBV29-1; abundance: NA; d_gene: NA; j_gene: TRBJ2-3; CDR3nt: TGCAGCGTTGAAGTGAGTACAGATACGCAGTATTTT; CDR3aa: CSVEVSTDTQYF
v_gene: TRBV19; abundance: NA; d_gene: NA; j_gene: TRBJ1-3; CDR3nt: TGTGCCAGTAGTATCGACAGAACAACTGGAAACACCATATATTTT; CDR3aa: CASSIDRTTGNTIYF
v_gene: TRBV5-1; abundance: NA; d_gene: TRBD1; j_gene: TRBJ1-1; CDR3nt: TGCGCCAGCAGCTTGGCTCCGCCGGGACAGGCGGGAGCTTTCTTT; CDR3aa: CASSLAPPGQAGAFF
v_gene: TRBV28; abundance: NA; d_gene: TRBD1; j_gene: TRBJ2-2; CDR3nt: TGTGCCAGCAACCCGGACAGGGGGGACACCGGGGAGCTGTTTTTT; CDR3aa: CASNPDRGDTGELFF
v_gene: TRBV27; abundance: NA; d_gene: TRBD1; j_gene: TRBJ2-7; CDR3nt: TGTGCCTCCCGGACAGGGAGGTACGAGCAGTACTTC; CDR3aa: CASRTGRYEQYF
v_gene: TRBV10-2; abundance: NA; d_gene: TRBD2; j_gene: TRBJ2-7; CDR3nt: TGCGCCAGCAGTGCCGGGACTAGTTCCTACGAGCAGTACTTC; CDR3aa: CASSAGTSSYEQYF
v_gene: TRBV29-1; abundance: NA; d_gene: TRBD1; j_gene: TRBJ1-2; CDR3nt: TGCAGCGTTTCTAACAGGGGGTCACAGGATGGCTACACCTTC; CDR3aa: CSVSNRGSQDGYTF
v_gene: TRBV30; abundance: NA; d_gene: NA; j_gene: TRBJ2-2; CDR3nt: TGTGCCTGGAGTGTAGGGGGGGCTAGCGCAAGAAGGAACACCGGGGAGCTGTTTTTT; CDR3aa: CAWSVGGASARRNTGELFF
v_gene: TRBV5-1; abundance: NA; d_gene: NA; j_gene: TRBJ2-3; CDR3nt: TGCGCCAGCAGCTTGGCCGGGGGGCACACAGATACGCAGTATTTT; CDR3aa: CASSLAGGHTDTQYF
v_gene: TRBV19; abundance: NA; d_gene: TRBD1; j_gene: TRBJ1-2; CDR3nt: TGTGCCAGTAGTCCTCCGGGACAGGGTGGAGGTGGCTACACCTTC; CDR3aa: CASSPPGQGGGGYTF
v_gene: TRBV12-5; abundance: NA; d_gene: NA; j_gene: TRBJ2-1; CDR3nt: TGTGCTAGTGGTACCCTAGTCTCCAATGAGCAGTTCTTC; CDR3aa: CASGTLVSNEQFF
v_gene: TRBV27; abundance: NA; d_gene: TRBD2; j_gene: TRBJ2-5; CDR3nt: TGTGCCAGCAGTCAGACTAGCGGGAGAGTAGAGACCCAGTACTTC; CDR3aa: CASSQTSGRVETQYF
v_gene: TRBV7-3; abundance: NA; d_gene: TRBD1; j_gene: TRBJ2-1; CDR3nt: TGTGCCAGCAGCCCACAAGGGGGCCCCATCAATGAGCAGTTCTTC; CDR3aa: CASSPQGGPINEQFF
v_gene: TRBV30; abundance: few; d_gene: TRBD2; j_gene: TRBJ2-2; CDR3nt: TGTGCCTGGAGGCAACTAGCGGGTGAGAACACCGGGGAGCTGTTTTTT; CDR3aa: CAWRQLAGENTGELFF
v_gene: TRBV10-1; abundance: NA; d_gene: TRBD2; j_gene: TRBJ2-5; CDR3nt: TGCGCCAGCAGTAGGGTAGCGGGAGAGACCCAGTACTTC; CDR3aa: CASSRVAGETQYF
v_gene: TRBV5-6; abundance: NA; d_gene: NA; j_gene: TRBJ2-7; CDR3nt: TGTGCCAGCAGCTTGGGGCCCCAGCGAAGAACCTACGAGCAGTACTTC; CDR3aa: CASSLGPQRRTYEQYF
v_gene: TRBV4-1; abundance: few; d_gene: NA; j_gene: TRBJ1-2; CDR3nt: TGCGCCAGCAGCCAAGAAGGGTCGGGATACTATGGCTACACCTTC; CDR3aa: CASSQEGSGYYGYTF
v_gene: TRBV7-8; abundance: NA; d_gene: NA; j_gene: TRBJ2-2; CDR3nt: TGTGCCAGCAGCTTCCGAGGTAACACCGGGGAGCTGTTTTTT; CDR3aa: CASSFRGNTGELFF
v_gene: TRBV19; abundance: NA; d_gene: TRBD1; j_gene: TRBJ1-2; CDR3nt: TGTGCCAGTAGTACGGGACAGTTGATCTATGGCTACACCTTC; CDR3aa: CASSTGQLIYGYTF
v_gene: TRBV19; abundance: NA; d_gene: TRBD2; j_gene: TRBJ2-7; CDR3nt: TGTGCCAGTAGTATAAATGTGGGCGGGAGTTCACACGAGCAGTACTTC; CDR3aa: CASSINVGGSSHEQYF
v_gene: TRBV7-9; abundance: NA; d_gene: NA; j_gene: TRBJ2-2; CDR3nt: TGTGCCAGCAGCGGGCAACGTTACAAGGAGGAGAGGGGGGAGCTGTTTTTT; CDR3aa: CASSGQRYKEERGELFF
v_gene: TRBV28; abundance: NA; d_gene: NA; j_gene: TRBJ1-2; CDR3nt: TGTGCCAGCGAGTCCAACTATGGCTACACCTTC; CDR3aa: CASESNYGYTF
v_gene: TRBV5-1; abundance: NA; d_gene: NA; j_gene: TRBJ2-7; CDR3nt: TGCGCCAGCAGGAGGCTAGGCCCACCAGCTCTTGGCGAGCAGTACTTC; CDR3aa: CASRRLGPPALGEQYF
v_gene: TRBV7-3; abundance: NA; d_gene: NA; j_gene: TRBJ2-2; CDR3nt: TGTGCCAGCAGCTTATTCGGCAACGGGAGAGCGAACACCGGGGAGCTGTTTTTT; CDR3aa: CASSLFGNGRANTGELFF
v_gene: TRBV30; abundance: NA; d_gene: NA; j_gene: TRBJ2-5; CDR3nt: TGTGCCTGGACACCGGGGGTTACTGGGGGGGCCTTCTATGTGGAGACCCAGTACTTC; CDR3aa: CAWTPGVTGGAFYVETQYF
v_gene: TRBV19; abundance: NA; d_gene: NA; j_gene: TRBJ1-2; CDR3nt: TGTGCCAGTAGTGACACCCCCAACTATGGCTACACCTTC; CDR3aa: CASSDTPNYGYTF
v_gene: TRBV7-9; abundance: NA; d_gene: TRBD2; j_gene: TRBJ2-1; CDR3nt: TGTGCCAGCAGCTTCACTAGCGGGATGACTTATGAGCAGTTCTTC; CDR3aa: CASSFTSGMTYEQFF
v_gene: TRBV9; abundance: NA; d_gene: NA; j_gene: TRBJ2-6; CDR3nt: TGTGCCAGCAGCGTAGCTGCAGGGGGGGCCAACGTCCTGACTTTC; CDR3aa: CASSVAAGGANVLTF
v_gene: TRBV2; abundance: NA; d_gene: NA; j_gene: TRBJ2-2; CDR3nt: TGTGCCAGCACGGGGTTGGCTAGCGAAACGAACACCGGGGAGCTGTTTTTT; CDR3aa: CASTGLASETNTGELFF
v_gene: TRBV7-6; abundance: NA; d_gene: NA; j_gene: TRBJ2-1; CDR3nt: TGTGCCAGCAGCTTAGATGGGCGGGTTGAGCAGTTCTTC; CDR3aa: CASSLDGRVEQFF
v_gene: TRBV7-2; abundance: NA; d_gene: TRBD2; j_gene: TRBJ2-3; CDR3nt: TGTGCCAGCAGCCGCCGGGGGGGTCCCGCGGCAGATACGCAGTATTTT; CDR3aa: CASSRRGGPAADTQYF
v_gene: TRBV27; abundance: NA; d_gene: NA; j_gene: TRBJ2-1; CDR3nt: TGTGCCAGCAGTCCCACAGGGCCTAGCGGTTACGAGCAGTTCTTC; CDR3aa: CASSPTGPSGYEQFF
v_gene: TRBV7-2; abundance: NA; d_gene: TRBD2; j_gene: TRBJ2-1; CDR3nt: TGTGCCAGCAGCCCCTTAAGACTAGCGACATACAATGAGCAGTTCTTC; CDR3aa: CASSPLRLATYNEQFF
v_gene: TRBV5-1; abundance: NA; d_gene: NA; j_gene: TRBJ2-7; CDR3nt: TGCGCCAGCAGCTTAGATGAACCCCCCTACGAGCAGTACTTC; CDR3aa: CASSLDEPPYEQYF
v_gene: TRBV14; abundance: few; d_gene: TRBD2; j_gene: TRBJ2-2; CDR3nt: TGTGCCAGCAGCCCCCTGGTGAGCGGGAGATTCGCCGGGGAGCTGTTTTTT; CDR3aa: CASSPLVSGRFAGELFF
v_gene: TRBV9; abundance: NA; d_gene: NA; j_gene: TRBJ1-2; CDR3nt: TGTGCCAGCAGCGCCCGGGACTCCTGGAGCTATGGCTACACCTTC; CDR3aa: CASSARDSWSYGYTF
v_gene: TRBV5-4; abundance: NA; d_gene: NA; j_gene: TRBJ2-3; CDR3nt: TGTGCCAGCAGCTCCTGGGGAGCTACAGATACGCAGTATTTT; CDR3aa: CASSSWGATDTQYF
v_gene: TRBV13; abundance: NA; d_gene: TRBD1; j_gene: TRBJ2-7; CDR3nt: TGTGCCAGCAGCTCTCGACAGGGGTCGTACGAGCAGTACTTC; CDR3aa: CASSSRQGSYEQYF
v_gene: TRBV29-1; abundance: few; d_gene: TRBD2; j_gene: TRBJ2-7; CDR3nt: TGCAGCGTTACGGGAGGATACGAGCAGTACTTC; CDR3aa: CSVTGGYEQYF
v_gene: TRBV5-1; abundance: NA; d_gene: TRBD2; j_gene: TRBJ2-7; CDR3nt: TGCGCCAGCAGCTTCGGGGGGAGGGAGCAGTACTTC; CDR3aa: CASSFGGREQYF
v_gene: TRBV7-9; abundance: once; d_gene: TRBD2; j_gene: TRBJ2-7; CDR3nt: TGTGCCAGCAGCGCCGCCAGCGGGGGAAAAAGGCAGTACTTC; CDR3aa: CASSAASGGKRQYF
v_gene: TRBV10-3; abundance: NA; d_gene: TRBD1; j_gene: TRBJ2-7; CDR3nt: TGTGCCATCAGTGGAGGGACAGGGCTTGCCTACGAGCAGTACTTC; CDR3aa: CAISGGTGLAYEQYF
v_gene: TRBV27; abundance: NA; d_gene: NA; j_gene: TRBJ2-7; CDR3nt: TGTGCCAGCAGAAGGGGCTACGAGCAGTACTTC; CDR3aa: CASRRGYEQYF
v_gene: TRBV28; abundance: NA; d_gene: NA; j_gene: TRBJ2-1; CDR3nt: TGTGCCAGCAGTTCCCCGCCCAGGGCCCAGGGGCAGTTCTTC; CDR3aa: CASSSPPRAQGQFF